What follows is one TCR beta chain and its context. Its antigen is currently unknown. Germline V gives CDR1 SEHNR, CDR2 FQNEAQ (reference sequence). The CDR3 is 14 residues long. Trimming took 3 bases from V and 12 from J; bases not matched to a gene: 3. The sample is drawn from a study of T cells in Graves' hyperthyroidism and ophthalmopathy. Whole-study results and caveats: Most thyroid clonotypes expanded above 0.001 appeared in blood too. Ophthalmopathy cases were set apart from stable hyperthyroidism by a 13 V-J model.

Amplification of TCR beta CDR3 regions was performed using RNA transcripts as template. The HTBI primer set was used in a first-round RT-PCR of the TCR CDR3. TCRdb ran MiXCR on the multiplex PCR reads and lists one entry per CDR3 protein. The repertoire holds around 800,000 distinct CDR3 sequences, roughly 40% seen once, with around 9.3% in the top ten. The diagnostic basis comprised clinical symptoms, serum thyroxine and TRAb, thyroid ultrasound and orbital computed tomography. The PBMCs were sourced from fresh peripheral blood (more than 9 ml). The rearrangement uses TRBV7-9 and TRBJ1-6; TRBD1 agrees at 12 bases. This sequence was found in a man aged 18 to 29 with Graves' hyperthyroidism. Source material: blood. CDR3 amino acids: CASSFRDRGQPLHF. CDR3 coding DNA: TGTGCCAGCAGCTTCCGGGACAGGGGGCAACCCCTCCACTTT.